This entry features one T cell receptor (beta chain) sequence. The antigen is not known. The trim removed 3 bases at V and 3 bases at J, leaving 7 bases unmatched. CDR3 length equals 15 residues. Germline V gene sequence: CDR1 DFQATT, CDR2 SNEGSKA (reference sequence). TCRdb passed the reads through MiXCR, listing each CDR3 protein once. The table includes 290,000 or so distinct CDR3 sequences, approximately 10% detected once. The sample comes from a study of T cell repertoires in cytomegalovirus infection. Study in general: Signatures in public TCR beta sequences pointed to both CMV infection and matching HLA type. Study-wide findings and caveats: Accumulated public TCR beta family frequency recognized individuals carrying CMV together with the relevant HLA. The ex vivo response was dominated by HLA-C-restricted CMV-specific TCR beta clonotypes.

The sequence was collected from a human donor in good health (CMV status not recorded). Some clones in this sample may be carry-over from other donors' samples. The gene calls are TRBV20-1 and TRBJ2-1; 8 bases agree with TRBD2. Sequences were obtained from PBMCs. This CDR3 is CSARASGGHYNEQFF. CDR3 nucleotide sequence: TGCAGTGCTAGGGCAAGCGGGGGACACTACAATGAGCAGTTCTTC.